This TCR beta chain comes out of a study of persistence of HIV-infected CD4 T cells. Germline-derived CDR1 and CDR2 are SNHLY and FYNNEI. The CDR3 is 15 residues long. The V and J ends lost 6 bases and 1 base respectively, with 12 bases between them. Sequencing used immunoSEQ version 4 in survey mode. Profiling relied on immunoSEQ multiplex PCR, and the TCRdb table lists in-frame clones only, not all of them. Of more than 45,000 clones in the sample, about 80% were seen once. This clone was seen once. Its antigen is not identified. The stimulus was lysate of CMV-infected fibroblasts, about 11 ug/mL. CD40L-negative CD69-negative CD45RO-high memory CD4+ T cells were sorted as populations depleted of antigen-responding cells.

This sequence was found in an adult man with HIV who was CMV-seropositive. The chain carries TRBV2 and TRBJ2-2; TRBD1 is a possible D gene (5 bases). The material sequenced was CD4+ T cells sorted from PBMCs after roughly 18-hour stimulation, taken from a patient who received antiretroviral therapy. The CDR3, as DNA: TGTGCCAGCAGGGGCCGACAGTGGAACACCGGGGAGCTGTTTTTT. It encodes CASRGRQWNTGELFF.